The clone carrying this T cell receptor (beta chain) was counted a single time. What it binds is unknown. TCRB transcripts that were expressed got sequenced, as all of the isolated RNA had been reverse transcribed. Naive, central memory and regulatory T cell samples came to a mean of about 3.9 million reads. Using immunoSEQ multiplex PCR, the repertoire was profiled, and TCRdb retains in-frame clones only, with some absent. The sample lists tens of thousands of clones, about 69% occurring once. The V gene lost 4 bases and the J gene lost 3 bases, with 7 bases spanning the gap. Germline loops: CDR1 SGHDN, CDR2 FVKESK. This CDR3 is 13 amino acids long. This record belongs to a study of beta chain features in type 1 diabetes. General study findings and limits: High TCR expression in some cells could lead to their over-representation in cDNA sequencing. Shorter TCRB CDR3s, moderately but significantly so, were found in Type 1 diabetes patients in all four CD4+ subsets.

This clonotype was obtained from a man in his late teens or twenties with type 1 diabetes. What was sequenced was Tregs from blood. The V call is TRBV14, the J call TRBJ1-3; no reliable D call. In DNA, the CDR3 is TGTGCCAGCAGCCGAGACATTGGAAACACCATATATTTT. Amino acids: CASSRDIGNTIYF.